This T cell receptor beta chain was sequenced during a study of T-cell memory formation after mild COVID-19. Study at large: Clustering of TCRs was largely donor specific. Study results and limitations: Clones that shrank (day 15 to 85) were balanced CD4/CD8, whereas later expanders leaned CD4+. Contracting CD8+ clones were enriched in EMRA, CD4+ mainly in CM and EM. Some responding clones appeared in pre-infection memory, suggesting cross-reactive memory joined.

J lost 4 bases, V lost 4 bases, and 14 bases had no gene match. The germline CDR1 and CDR2 sequences are LGHNA and YNFKEQ. The length of the CDR3 is 17 residues. This clonotype was observed many times. Antigen: not known. TCRdb reanalysed the 5' RACE reads using MiXCR and keeps one entry per CDR3 protein. In the table there are 350,000 to 500,000 distinct CDR3 sequences, about a sixth of which are singletons. The source of this sequence is a man younger than 35 who had mild COVID-19 (a few samples of this study predate the infection). Cell type and time point are not known. V is TRBV4-2 and J is TRBJ2-3, with TRBD1 identical over 7 bases. Source material: PBMCs or a T cell subset sorted from them (not recorded which). For the CDR3, the DNA is TGTGCCAGCAGCCGACCGGGACAGAAATTAGAGCCAGATACGCAGTATTTT. This gives the protein CASSRPGQKLEPDTQYF.